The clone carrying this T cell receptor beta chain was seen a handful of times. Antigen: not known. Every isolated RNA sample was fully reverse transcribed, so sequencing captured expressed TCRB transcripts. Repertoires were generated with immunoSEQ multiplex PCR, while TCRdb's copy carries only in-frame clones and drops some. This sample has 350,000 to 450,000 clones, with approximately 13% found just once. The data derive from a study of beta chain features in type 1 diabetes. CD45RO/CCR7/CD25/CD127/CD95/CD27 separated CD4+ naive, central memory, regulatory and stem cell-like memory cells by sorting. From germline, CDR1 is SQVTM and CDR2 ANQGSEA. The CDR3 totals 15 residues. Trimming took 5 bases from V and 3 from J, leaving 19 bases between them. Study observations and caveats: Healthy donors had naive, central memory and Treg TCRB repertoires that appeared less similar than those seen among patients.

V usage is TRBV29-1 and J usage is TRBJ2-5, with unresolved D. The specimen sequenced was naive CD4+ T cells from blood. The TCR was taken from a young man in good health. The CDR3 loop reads CSVYIGSRLKETQYF. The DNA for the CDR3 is TGCAGCGTTTACATCGGATCGCGACTCAAAGAGACCCAGTACTTC.